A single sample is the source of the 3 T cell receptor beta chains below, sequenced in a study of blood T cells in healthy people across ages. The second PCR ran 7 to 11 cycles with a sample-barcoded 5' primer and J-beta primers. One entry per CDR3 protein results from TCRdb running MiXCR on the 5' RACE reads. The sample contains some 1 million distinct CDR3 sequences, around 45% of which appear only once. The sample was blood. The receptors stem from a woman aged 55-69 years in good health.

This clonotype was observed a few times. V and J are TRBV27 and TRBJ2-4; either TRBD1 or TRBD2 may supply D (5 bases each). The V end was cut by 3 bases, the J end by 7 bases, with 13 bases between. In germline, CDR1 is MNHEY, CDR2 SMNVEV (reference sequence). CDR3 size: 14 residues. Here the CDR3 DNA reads TGTGCCAGCAGTTTCGGCTCCTGGGGGAACATTCAGTACTTC. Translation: CASSFGSWGNIQYF.

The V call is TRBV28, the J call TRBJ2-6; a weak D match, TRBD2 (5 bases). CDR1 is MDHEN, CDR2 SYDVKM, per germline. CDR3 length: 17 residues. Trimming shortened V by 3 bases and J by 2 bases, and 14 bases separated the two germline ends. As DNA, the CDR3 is TGTGCCAGCAGTTTTGTGGGAGTCGCGGCTGGGGCCAACGTCCTGACTTTC. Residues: CASSFVGVAAGANVLTF. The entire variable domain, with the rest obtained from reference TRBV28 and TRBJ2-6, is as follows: DVKVTQSSRYLVKRTGEKVFLECVQDMDHENMFWYRQDPGLGLRLIYFSYDVKMKEKGDIPEGYSVSREKKERFSLILESASTNQTSMYLCASSFVGVAAGANVLTFGAGSRLTVL.

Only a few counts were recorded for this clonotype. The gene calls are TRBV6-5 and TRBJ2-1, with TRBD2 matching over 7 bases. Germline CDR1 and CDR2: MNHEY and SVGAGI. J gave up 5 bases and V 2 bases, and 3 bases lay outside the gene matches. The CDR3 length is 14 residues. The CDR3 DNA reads TGTGCCAGCAGTTACGTCGCGGGAGACAATGAGCAGTTCTTC. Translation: CASSYVAGDNEQFF.